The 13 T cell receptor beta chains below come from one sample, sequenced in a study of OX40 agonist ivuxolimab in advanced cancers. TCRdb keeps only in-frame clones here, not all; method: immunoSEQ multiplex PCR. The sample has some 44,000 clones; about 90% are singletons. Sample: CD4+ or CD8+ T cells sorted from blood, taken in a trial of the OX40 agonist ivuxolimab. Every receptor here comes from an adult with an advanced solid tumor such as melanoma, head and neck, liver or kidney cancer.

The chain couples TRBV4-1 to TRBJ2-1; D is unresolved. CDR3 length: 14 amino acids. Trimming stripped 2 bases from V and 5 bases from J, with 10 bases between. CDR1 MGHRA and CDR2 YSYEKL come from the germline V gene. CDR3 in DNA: TGCGCCAGCAGCCAACTGAGGACCGACAATGAGCAGTTCTTC. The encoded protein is CASSQLRTDNEQFF.

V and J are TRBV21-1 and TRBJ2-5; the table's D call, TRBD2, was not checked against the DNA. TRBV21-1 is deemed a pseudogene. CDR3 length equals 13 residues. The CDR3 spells CASTAGAGETQYF. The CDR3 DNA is TGTGCCAGCACGGCGGGGGCCGGGGAGACCCAGTACTTC.

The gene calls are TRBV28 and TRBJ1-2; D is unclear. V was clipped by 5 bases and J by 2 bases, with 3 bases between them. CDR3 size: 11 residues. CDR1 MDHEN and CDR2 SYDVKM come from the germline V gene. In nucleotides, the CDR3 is TGTGCCAGCAGTGGGAACTATGGCTACACCTTC. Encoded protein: CASSGNYGYTF.

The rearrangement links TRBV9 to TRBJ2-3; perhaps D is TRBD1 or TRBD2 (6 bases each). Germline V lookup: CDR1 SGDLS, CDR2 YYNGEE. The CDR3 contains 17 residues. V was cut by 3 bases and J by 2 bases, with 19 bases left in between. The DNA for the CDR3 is TGTGCCAGCAGCGGCGACGTGGGGGGCGGAACCACAGATACGCAGTATTTT. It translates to CASSGDVGGGTTDTQYF. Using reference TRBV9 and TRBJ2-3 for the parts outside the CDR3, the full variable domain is DSGVTQTPKHLITATGQRVTLRCSPRSGDLSVYWYQQSLDQGLQFLIQYYNGEERAKGNILERFSAQQFPDLHSELNLSSLELGDSALYFCASSGDVGGGTTDTQYFGPGTRLTVL.

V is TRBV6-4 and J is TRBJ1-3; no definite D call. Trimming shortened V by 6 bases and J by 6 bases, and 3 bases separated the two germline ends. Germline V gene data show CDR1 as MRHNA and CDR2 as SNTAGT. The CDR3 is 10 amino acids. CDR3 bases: TGTGCCAGCAGGGCAAACACCATATATTTT. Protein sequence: CASRANTIYF.

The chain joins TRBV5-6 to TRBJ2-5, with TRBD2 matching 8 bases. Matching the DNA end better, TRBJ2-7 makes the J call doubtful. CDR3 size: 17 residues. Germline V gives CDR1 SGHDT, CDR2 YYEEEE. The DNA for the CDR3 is TGTGCCAGCAGCCGAAAAATGGGACTAGAAGGAGCCTACGAGCAGTACTTC. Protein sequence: CASSRKMGLEGAYEQYF.

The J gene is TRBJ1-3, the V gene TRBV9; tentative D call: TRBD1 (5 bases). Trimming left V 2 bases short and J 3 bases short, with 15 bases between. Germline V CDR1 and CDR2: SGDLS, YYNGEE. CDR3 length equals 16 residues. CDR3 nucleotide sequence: TGTGCCAGCAGCGTGGCCCCCCAGGGCGATGGAAACACCATATATTTT. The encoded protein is CASSVAPQGDGNTIYF. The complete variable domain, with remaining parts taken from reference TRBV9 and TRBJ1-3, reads DSGVTQTPKHLITATGQRVTLRCSPRSGDLSVYWYQQSLDQGLQFLIQYYNGEERAKGNILERFSAQQFPDLHSELNLSSLELGDSALYFCASSVAPQGDGNTIYFGEGSWLTVV.

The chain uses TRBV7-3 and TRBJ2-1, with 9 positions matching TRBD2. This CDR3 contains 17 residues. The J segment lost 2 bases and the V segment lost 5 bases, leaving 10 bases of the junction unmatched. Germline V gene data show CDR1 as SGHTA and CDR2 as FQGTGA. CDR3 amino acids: CASSPSNQREAYNEQFF. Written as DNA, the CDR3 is TGTGCCAGCAGCCCCTCGAACCAGCGGGAGGCCTACAATGAGCAGTTCTTC.

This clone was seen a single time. As DNA, the CDR3 is TGCGCCAGCAGCCAAGTTTCAACTAATGAAAAACTGTTTTTT. This encodes CASSQVSTNEKLFF. This rearrangement joins TRBV4-1 to TRBJ1-4, with D uncertain. This CDR3 comprises 14 residues. V lost 1 base, J lost 0 bases, and 3 bases lay in between. Per germline, CDR1 MGHRA and CDR2 YSYEKL.

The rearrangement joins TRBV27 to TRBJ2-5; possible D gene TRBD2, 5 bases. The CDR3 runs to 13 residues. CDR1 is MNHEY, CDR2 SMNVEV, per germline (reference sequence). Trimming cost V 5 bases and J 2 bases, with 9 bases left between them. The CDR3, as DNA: TGTGCCAGCAGTGGAGGACGGCAAGAGACCCAGTACTTC. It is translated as CASSGGRQETQYF.

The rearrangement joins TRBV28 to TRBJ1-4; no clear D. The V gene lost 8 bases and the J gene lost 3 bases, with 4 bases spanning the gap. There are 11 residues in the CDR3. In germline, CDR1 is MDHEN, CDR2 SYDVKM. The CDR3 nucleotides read TGTGCCAGCGCGTCTAATGAAAAACTGTTTTTT. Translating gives CASASNEKLFF.

The CDR3 here is CASKPGGPGETQYF. DNA of the CDR3: TGTGCCAGCAAACCGGGAGGGCCGGGTGAGACCCAGTACTTC. The chain recombines TRBV2 with TRBJ2-5, with 8 positions matching TRBD2. V trimming: 7 bases; J trimming: 5 bases; junction bases outside the gene matches: 9. CDR3 size: 14 residues. CDR1 is SNHLY, CDR2 FYNNEI, per germline.

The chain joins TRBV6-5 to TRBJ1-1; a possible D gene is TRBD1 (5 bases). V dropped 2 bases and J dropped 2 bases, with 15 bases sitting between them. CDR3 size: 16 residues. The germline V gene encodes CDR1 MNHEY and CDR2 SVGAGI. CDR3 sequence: CASSYSGGVGNTEAFF. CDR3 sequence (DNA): TGTGCCAGCAGTTACAGCGGGGGGGTGGGTAACACTGAAGCTTTCTTT.